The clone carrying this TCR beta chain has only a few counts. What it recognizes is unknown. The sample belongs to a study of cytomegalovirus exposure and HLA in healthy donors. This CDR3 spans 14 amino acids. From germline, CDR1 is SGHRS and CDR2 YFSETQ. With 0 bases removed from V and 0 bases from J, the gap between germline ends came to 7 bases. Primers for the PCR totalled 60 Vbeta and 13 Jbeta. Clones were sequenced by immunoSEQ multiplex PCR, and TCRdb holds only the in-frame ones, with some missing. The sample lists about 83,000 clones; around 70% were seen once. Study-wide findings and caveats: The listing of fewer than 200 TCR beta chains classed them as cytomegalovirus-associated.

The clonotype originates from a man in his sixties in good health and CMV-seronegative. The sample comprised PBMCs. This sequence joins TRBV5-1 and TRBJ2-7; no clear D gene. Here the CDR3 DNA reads TGCGCCAGCAGCTTGGGACACCCCTCCTACGAGCAGTACTTC. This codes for CASSLGHPSYEQYF.